This T cell receptor (beta chain) is drawn from a study of OX40 agonist ivuxolimab in advanced cancers. Across the study: Dose-escalation patients' cancers were hepatocellular carcinoma, melanoma, renal cell or head and neck cancer. Under the entry rules, prior anti-PD-1, anti-PD-L1 or anti-CTLA-4 therapy was allowed, and 35% to 40% had some. Study results and caveats: Antigen specificity remained undetermined for the expanded peripheral T cells.

This CDR3 contains 16 residues. Germline assignment: CDR1 SEHNR and CDR2 FQNEAQ (reference sequence). Trimming cost V 5 bases and J 6 bases; bases outside gene matches: 15. Profiled with immunoSEQ multiplex PCR; TCRdb holds only in-frame clones, not every one. Altogether approximately 40,000 clones are present, about 78% being singletons, with the ten largest covering roughly a fifth. In regard to this clone: Antigen specificity is unknown.

At cycle 4 day 1, cycle 7 day 1, and baseline, blood was sampled. The chain is built from TRBV7-9 and TRBJ2-7; 8 bases map to TRBD1. Sequenced here: CD4+ or CD8+ T cells sorted from blood, sampled in a trial of the OX40 agonist ivuxolimab. This sequence was found in an adult with an advanced solid tumor such as melanoma, head and neck, liver or kidney cancer. The chain's CDR3 is CASSVLPANQGAEQYF. Here the CDR3 DNA reads TGTGCCAGCAGCGTCCTTCCCGCCAATCAGGGGGCCGAGCAGTACTTC.